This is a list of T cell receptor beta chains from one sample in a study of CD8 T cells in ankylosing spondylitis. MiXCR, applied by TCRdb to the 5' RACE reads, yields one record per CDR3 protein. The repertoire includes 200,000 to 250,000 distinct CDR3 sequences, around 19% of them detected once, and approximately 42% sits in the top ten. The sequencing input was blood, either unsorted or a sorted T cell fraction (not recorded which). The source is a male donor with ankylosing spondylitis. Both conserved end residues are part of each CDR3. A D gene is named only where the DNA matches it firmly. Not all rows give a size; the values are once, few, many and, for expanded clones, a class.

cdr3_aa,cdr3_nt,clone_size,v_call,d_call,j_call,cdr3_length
CSVRQGAGYEQYF,TGCAGCGTCCGACAGGGGGCTGGCTACGAGCAGTACTTC,many,TRBV29-1,TRBD1,TRBJ2-7,13
CSARVRDGGYTGELFF,TGCAGTGCTAGAGTCCGAGATGGCGGGTACACCGGGGAGCTGTTTTTT,few,TRBV20-1,NA,TRBJ2-2,16
CASSLGQTSYEQYF,TGTGCCAGCAGCTTGGGCCAGACCTCCTACGAGCAGTACTTC,NA,TRBV5-5,NA,TRBJ2-7,14
CASNAGASGRSYEQYF,TGTGCCAGTAATGCAGGGGCTAGCGGGCGCTCCTACGAGCAGTACTTC,NA,TRBV27,TRBD2,TRBJ2-7,16
CASSFPGQGVSGELFF,TGTGCCAGCAGTTTCCCGGGACAGGGGGTGAGCGGGGAGCTGTTTTTT,many,TRBV12-3/TRBV12-4,TRBD1,TRBJ2-2,16
CASSRAGGPVSNTGELFF,TGTGCCAGCTCAAGGGCCGGGGGGCCGGTCTCGAACACCGGGGAGCTGTTTTTT,NA,TRBV18,NA,TRBJ2-2,18
CASSLWDREFQETQYF,TGTGCCAGCAGCTTGTGGGACAGGGAATTTCAAGAGACCCAGTACTTC,NA,TRBV11-2,TRBD1,TRBJ2-5,16
CASSVGRGGPTDTQYF,TGTGCCAGCAGCGTAGGGCGGGGAGGCCCCACAGATACGCAGTATTTT,NA,TRBV9,NA,TRBJ2-3,16
CASSQRGTEAFF,TGTGCCAGCAGCCAGAGGGGAACTGAAGCTTTCTTT,NA,TRBV7-9,NA,TRBJ1-1,12
CASSRTVESYEQYF,TGCGCCAGCAGTCGAACGGTGGAATCCTACGAGCAGTACTTC,NA,TRBV4-3,NA,TRBJ2-7,14
CASSLTGEPNTEAFF,TGTGCCAGCAGCTTAACTGGAGAACCGAACACTGAAGCTTTCTTT,NA,TRBV7-3,NA,TRBJ1-1,15
CASSLGTGRNQPQHF,TGTGCCAGCAGCTTAGGGACTGGGCGCAATCAGCCCCAGCATTTT,NA,TRBV7-9,NA,TRBJ1-5,15
CAASGQGEQETQYF,TGTGCCGCATCCGGACAGGGGGAACAAGAGACCCAGTACTTC,NA,TRBV10-3,TRBD1,TRBJ2-5,14
CASSFLGGHTEAFF,TGTGCCAGCAGTTTCCTCGGTGGGCACACTGAAGCTTTCTTT,few,TRBV6-5,NA,TRBJ1-1,14
CSTREWDTQYF,TGCAGCACTCGAGAGTGGGATACGCAGTATTTT,NA,TRBV29-1,NA,TRBJ2-3,11
CASSGDRVTGELFF,TGCGCCAGCAGCGGGGACAGGGTCACCGGGGAGCTGTTTTTT,NA,TRBV5-1,TRBD1,TRBJ2-2,14
CASSRGATYNEQFF,TGTGCCAGCAGCCGAGGAGCAACATACAATGAGCAGTTCTTC,NA,TRBV6-1,NA,TRBJ2-1,14
CASSERDVTEQYF,TGCGCCAGCAGCGAACGGGACGTTACCGAGCAGTACTTC,NA,TRBV4-1,NA,TRBJ2-7,13
CASSQDEGAGDAEQYF,TGCGCCAGCAGCCAAGATGAGGGAGCGGGAGATGCCGAGCAGTACTTC,many,TRBV4-1,TRBD2,TRBJ2-7,16
CASSLSGTTPYNEQFF,TGTGCCAGCAGTTTATCCGGGACTACCCCCTACAATGAGCAGTTCTTC,NA,TRBV27,TRBD2,TRBJ2-1,16
CSVERASTGELFF,TGCAGCGTTGAAAGGGCTAGCACCGGGGAGCTGTTTTTT,NA,TRBV29-1,NA,TRBJ2-2,13